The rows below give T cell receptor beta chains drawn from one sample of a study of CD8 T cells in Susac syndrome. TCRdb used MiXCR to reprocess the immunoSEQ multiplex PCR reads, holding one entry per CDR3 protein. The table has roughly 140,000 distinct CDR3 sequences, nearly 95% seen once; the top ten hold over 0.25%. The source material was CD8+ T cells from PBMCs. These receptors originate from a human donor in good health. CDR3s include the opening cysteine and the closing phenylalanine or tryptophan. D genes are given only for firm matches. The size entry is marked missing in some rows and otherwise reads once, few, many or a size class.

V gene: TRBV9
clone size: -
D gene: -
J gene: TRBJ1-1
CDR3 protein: CASSVGAGPMNTEAFF
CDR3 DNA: TGTGCCAGCAGCGTAGGGGCAGGACCGATGAACACTGAAGCTTTCTTT

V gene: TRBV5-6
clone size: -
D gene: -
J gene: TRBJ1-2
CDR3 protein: CASSLASNYGYTF
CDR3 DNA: TGTGCCAGCAGCTTGGCCAGTAACTATGGCTACACCTTC

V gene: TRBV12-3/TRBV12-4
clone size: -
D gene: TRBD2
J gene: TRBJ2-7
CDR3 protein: CASSSGTINYEQYF
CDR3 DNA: TGTGCCAGCAGTTCCGGGACTATAAACTACGAGCAGTACTTC

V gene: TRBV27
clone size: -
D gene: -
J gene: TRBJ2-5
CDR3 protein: CASSQLAREGETQYF
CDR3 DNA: TGTGCCAGCAGCCAGCTAGCGAGAGAGGGAGAGACCCAGTACTTC

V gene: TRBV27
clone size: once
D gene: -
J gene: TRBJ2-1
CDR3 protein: CASRSSFVEQFF
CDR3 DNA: TGTGCCAGCAGGAGTTCGTTCGTTGAGCAGTTCTTC

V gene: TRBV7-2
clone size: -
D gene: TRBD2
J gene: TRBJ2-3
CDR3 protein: CASSLGAGGYTDTQYF
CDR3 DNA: TGTGCCAGCAGCTTAGGAGCGGGAGGGTACACAGATACGCAGTATTTT

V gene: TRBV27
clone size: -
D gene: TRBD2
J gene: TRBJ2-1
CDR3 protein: CASSFFAGVDNEQFF
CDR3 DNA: TGTGCCAGCAGTTTCTTCGCGGGAGTGGACAATGAGCAGTTCTTC

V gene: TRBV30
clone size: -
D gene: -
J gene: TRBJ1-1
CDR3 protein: CAWSVLRGNTEAFF
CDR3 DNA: TGTGCCTGGAGTGTCCTCCGCGGCAACACTGAAGCTTTCTTT

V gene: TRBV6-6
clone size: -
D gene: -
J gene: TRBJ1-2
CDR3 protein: CASTYNYGYTF
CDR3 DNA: TGTGCCAGCACCTACAACTATGGCTACACCTTC

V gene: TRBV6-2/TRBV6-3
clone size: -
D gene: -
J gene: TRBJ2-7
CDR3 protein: CASSHGLGSSYEQYF
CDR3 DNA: TGTGCCAGCAGTCACGGACTGGGAAGCTCCTACGAGCAGTACTTC

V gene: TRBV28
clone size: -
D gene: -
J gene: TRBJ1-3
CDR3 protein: CASSFSGAGNTIYF
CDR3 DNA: TGTGCCAGCAGTTTCAGCGGGGCTGGAAACACCATATATTTT

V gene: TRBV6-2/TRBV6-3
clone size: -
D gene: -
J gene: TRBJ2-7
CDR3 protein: CASSLFAYYEQYF
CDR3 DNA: TGTGCCAGCAGCCTCTTTGCGTACTACGAGCAGTACTTC

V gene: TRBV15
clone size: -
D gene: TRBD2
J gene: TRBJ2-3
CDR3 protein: CATSSSLLSSGPSTDTQYF
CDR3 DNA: TGTGCCACCAGCAGTTCCCTCTTGTCTAGCGGACCTAGCACAGATACGCAGTATTTT

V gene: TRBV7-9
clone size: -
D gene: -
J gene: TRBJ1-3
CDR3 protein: CASSSSRDLGNTIYF
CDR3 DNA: TGTGCCAGCAGCTCTAGCAGGGATCTTGGAAACACCATATATTTT

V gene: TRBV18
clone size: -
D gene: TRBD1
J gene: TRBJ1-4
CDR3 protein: CASSPRQGEGLFF
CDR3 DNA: TGTGCCAGCTCACCTCGACAGGGAGAAGGCCTGTTTTTT

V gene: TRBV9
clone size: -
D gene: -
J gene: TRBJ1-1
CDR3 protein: CASSDGGTTEAFF
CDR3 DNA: TGTGCCAGCAGCGACGGTGGGACCACTGAAGCTTTCTTT

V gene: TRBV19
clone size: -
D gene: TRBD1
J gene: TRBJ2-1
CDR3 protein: CASTETGTNNEQFF
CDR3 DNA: TGTGCCAGTACCGAGACAGGGACAAACAATGAGCAGTTCTTC

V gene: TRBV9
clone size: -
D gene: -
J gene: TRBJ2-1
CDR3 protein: CASQRLLDNEQFF
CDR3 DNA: TGTGCCAGCCAACGACTACTTGACAATGAGCAGTTCTTC

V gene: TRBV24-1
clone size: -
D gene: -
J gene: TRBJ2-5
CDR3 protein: CATSDSSETQYF
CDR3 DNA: TGTGCCACCAGTGACTCGAGCGAGACCCAGTACTTC

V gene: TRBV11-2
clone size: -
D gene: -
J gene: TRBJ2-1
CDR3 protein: CASSPTYRYSYNEQFF
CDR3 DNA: TGTGCCAGCAGCCCAACCTACAGGTACTCCTACAATGAGCAGTTCTTC

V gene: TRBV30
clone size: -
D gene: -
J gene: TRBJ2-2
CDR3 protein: CAWSVDSFSGELFF
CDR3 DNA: TGTGCCTGGAGTGTGGACTCCTTCTCCGGGGAGCTGTTTTTT

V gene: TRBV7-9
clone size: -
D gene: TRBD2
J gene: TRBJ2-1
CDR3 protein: CASSLVLAGVNEQFF
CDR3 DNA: TGTGCCAGCAGCTTAGTACTAGCGGGAGTGAATGAGCAGTTCTTC

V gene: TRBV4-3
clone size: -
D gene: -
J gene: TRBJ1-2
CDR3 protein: CASSQGVEGSRGYTF
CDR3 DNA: TGCGCCAGCAGCCAAGGGGTTGAGGGCAGTCGCGGCTACACCTTC

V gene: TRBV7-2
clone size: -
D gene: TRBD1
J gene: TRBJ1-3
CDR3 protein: CASSLEGTGGNTIYF
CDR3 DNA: TGTGCCAGCAGCTTAGAAGGGACAGGAGGAAACACCATATATTTT

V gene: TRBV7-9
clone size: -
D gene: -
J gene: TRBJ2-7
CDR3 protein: CASDGRPYEQYF
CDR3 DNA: TGTGCCAGCGATGGCCGTCCCTACGAGCAGTACTTC

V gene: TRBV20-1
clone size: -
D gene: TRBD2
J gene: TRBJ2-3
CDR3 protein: CSTHDFSGTSTDTQYF
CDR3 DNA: TGCAGTACCCACGACTTTAGCGGGACTAGCACAGATACGCAGTATTTT

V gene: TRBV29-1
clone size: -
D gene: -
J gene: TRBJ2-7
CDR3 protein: CSVVWQGYYEQYF
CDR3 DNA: TGCAGCGTGGTTTGGCAGGGGTACTACGAGCAGTACTTC

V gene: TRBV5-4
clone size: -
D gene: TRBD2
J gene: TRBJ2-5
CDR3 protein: CASSLTEREGETQYF
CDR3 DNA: TGTGCCAGCAGCTTAACTGAGCGGGAGGGGGAGACCCAGTACTTC

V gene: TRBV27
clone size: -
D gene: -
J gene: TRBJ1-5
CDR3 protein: CASSLSAYVPQHF
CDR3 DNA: TGTGCCAGCAGTTTGTCAGCGTATGTACCCCAGCATTTT